The rows below give T cell receptor beta chains drawn from one sample of a study of T cell changes during pregnancy in multiple sclerosis. The method was immunoSEQ multiplex PCR; TCRdb's version includes in-frame clones alone and lacks a portion of them. The data hold tens of thousands of clones, with approximately 95% observed a single time. The specimen was CD4+ T cells from peripheral blood mononuclear cells, collected in the first trimester of pregnancy. The receptors here all came from a female donor with multiple sclerosis, enrolled in a pregnancy study. CDR3s include the opening cysteine and the closing phenylalanine or tryptophan. A D gene is named only where the DNA matches it firmly.

V gene	J gene	D gene	CDR3 protein	CDR3 DNA
TRBV6-6	TRBJ2-5	TRBD2	CASRAGGPEETQYF	TGTGCCAGCAGAGCGGGGGGGCCGGAGGAGACCCAGTACTTC
TRBV2	TRBJ1-3	-	CASSGRLLSGNTIYF	TGTGCCAGCAGTGGCCGACTCCTCTCTGGAAACACCATATATTTT
TRBV11-2	TRBJ2-1	-	CASSLEGQMYNEQFF	TGTGCCAGCAGCTTAGAAGGACAGATGTACAATGAGCAGTTCTTC
TRBV7-3	TRBJ1-1	-	CASSLQGPAEAFF	TGTGCCAGCAGCTTACAGGGTCCCGCTGAAGCTTTCTTT
TRBV19	TRBJ1-5	-	CASSKLFGTGQPQHF	TGTGCCAGTAGTAAGCTTTTCGGTACGGGTCAGCCCCAGCATTTT
TRBV7-3	TRBJ1-2	TRBD1	CASSLTFATGVEDGYTF	TGTGCCAGCAGCTTAACGTTTGCCACAGGGGTTGAGGATGGCTACACCTTC
TRBV12-5	TRBJ1-2	-	CASGPHPDGAHTF	TGTGCTAGTGGTCCCCACCCCGATGGGGCCCACACCTTC
TRBV7-7	TRBJ2-1	TRBD2	CASSAVRTSSDEQFF	TGTGCTAGCAGCGCCGTCCGGACTAGCTCCGATGAGCAGTTCTTC
TRBV5-8	TRBJ2-1	TRBD1	CASPDRVQYNEQFF	TGTGCCAGTCCTGACAGGGTACAGTACAATGAGCAGTTCTTC
TRBV6-1	TRBJ1-3	TRBD1	CASSEDRQGMTGNTIYF	TGTGCCAGCAGTGAAGATAGACAGGGGATGACTGGAAACACCATATATTTT